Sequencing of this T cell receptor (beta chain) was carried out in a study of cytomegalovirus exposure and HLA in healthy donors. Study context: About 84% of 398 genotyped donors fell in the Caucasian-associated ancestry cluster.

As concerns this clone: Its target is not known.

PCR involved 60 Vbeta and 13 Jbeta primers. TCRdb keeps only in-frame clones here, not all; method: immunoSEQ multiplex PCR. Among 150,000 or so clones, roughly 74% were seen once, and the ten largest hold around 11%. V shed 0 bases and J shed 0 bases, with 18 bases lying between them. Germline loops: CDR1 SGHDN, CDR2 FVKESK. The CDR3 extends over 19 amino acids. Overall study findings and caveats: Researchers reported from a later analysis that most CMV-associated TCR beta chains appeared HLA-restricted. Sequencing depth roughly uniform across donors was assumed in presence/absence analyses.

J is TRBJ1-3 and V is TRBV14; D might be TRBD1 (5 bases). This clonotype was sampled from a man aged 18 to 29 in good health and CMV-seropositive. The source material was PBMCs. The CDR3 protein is CASSQDTFVGPYSGNTIYF. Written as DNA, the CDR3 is TGTGCCAGCAGCCAAGATACGTTCGTGGGGCCCTACTCTGGAAACACCATATATTTT.